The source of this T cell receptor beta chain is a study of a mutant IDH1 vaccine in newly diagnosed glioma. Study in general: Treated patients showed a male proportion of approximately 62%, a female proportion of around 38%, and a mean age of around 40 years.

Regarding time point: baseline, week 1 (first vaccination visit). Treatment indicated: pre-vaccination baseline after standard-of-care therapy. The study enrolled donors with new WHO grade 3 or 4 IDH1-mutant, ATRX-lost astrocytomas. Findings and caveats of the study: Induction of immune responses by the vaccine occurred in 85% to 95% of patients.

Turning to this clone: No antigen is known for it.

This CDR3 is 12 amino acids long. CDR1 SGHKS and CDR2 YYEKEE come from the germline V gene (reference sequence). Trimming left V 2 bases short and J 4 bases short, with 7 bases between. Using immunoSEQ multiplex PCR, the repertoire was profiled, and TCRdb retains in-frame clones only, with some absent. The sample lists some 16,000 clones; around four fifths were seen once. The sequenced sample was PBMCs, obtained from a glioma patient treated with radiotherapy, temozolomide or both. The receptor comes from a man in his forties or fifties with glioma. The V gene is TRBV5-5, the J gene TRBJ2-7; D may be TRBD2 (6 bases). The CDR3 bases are TGTGCCAGCAGCTTTAGCGGTTACGAGCAGTACTTC. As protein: CASSFSGYEQYF.